This T cell receptor (beta chain) was sequenced in a study of T-cell reconstitution after alpha-beta-depleted transplantation in children. Only a few counts were recorded for this clonotype. A TCRbeta library incorporating unique molecular identifiers was prepared. TCRdb called the PCR reads again in MiXCR, with one record for every CDR3 protein. The sample lists about 540,000 distinct CDR3 sequences, around 20% occurring once. Germline lookup yields CDR1 DFQATT and CDR2 SNEGSKA (reference sequence). The ends were cut back, 5 bases at V and 8 bases at J, with 22 bases in the middle. This CDR3 has 15 amino acids.

This receptor was identified in a human donor who donated a stem cell graft to a child with acute lymphoblastic leukemia. Sequencing used PBMCs from the stem cell graft donor, obtained from the stem cell graft. The rearrangement uses TRBV20-1 and TRBJ2-1; possibly TRBD1 for D (5 bases). The CDR3 DNA is TGCAGTGCTCCTCATCCAGATCAGGGTTTCGATGAGCAGTTCTTC. Translating gives CSAPHPDQGFDEQFF.